One sample yielded the 11 T cell receptor beta chains listed below, sequenced in a study of T-cell reconstitution after alpha-beta-depleted transplantation in children. Unique molecular identifiers were used to barcode this TCRbeta library. TCRdb recomputed calls from the PCR reads with MiXCR, one row per CDR3 protein. In the table there are hundreds of thousands of distinct CDR3 sequences, around a tenth of which are singletons. Material: peripheral blood, obtained 180 days after TCRalphabeta/CD19-depleted stem cell transplant. These TCRs come from a male patient aged 2-15 years who had a stem cell transplant for chronic granulomatous disease, so the T cells may come from the graft donor.

This clonotype was counted many times. J is TRBJ2-1 and V is TRBV4-3; 7 bases map to TRBD2. V gave up 4 bases and J gave up 10 bases; unmatched junction bases: 7. The length of the CDR3 is 13 residues. Germline V CDR1 and CDR2: LGHNA, YSLEER. CDR3: CASSPGGDREQFF. The CDR3, as DNA: TGCGCCAGCAGCCCTGGGGGGGATCGGGAGCAGTTCTTC.

This clonotype appeared many times. This chain joins TRBV28 and TRBJ2-2; the match to TRBD1 covers 9 bases. Germline CDR1 is MDHEN and CDR2 is SYDVKM. V lost 5 bases, J lost 6 bases, and 7 bases stayed unmatched. CDR3 length equals 15 residues. The CDR3 sequence is CASSLPGQGAGELFF. The CDR3, as DNA: TGTGCCAGCAGTCTCCCGGGACAGGGTGCCGGGGAGCTGTTTTTT.

This clonotype was detected ten times or more. The rearrangement uses TRBV6-9 and TRBJ2-7; D may be TRBD1 (6 bases). The V end was cut by 5 bases, the J end by 3 bases, with 14 bases between. Looked up from germline, CDR1 is MNHGY and CDR2 is SVAAGI. The CDR3 runs to 14 residues. CDR3 amino acids: CASSEMDRDYEQYF. The CDR3 bases are TGTGCCAGCAGTGAAATGGACAGAGACTACGAGCAGTACTTC.

This clonotype occurred many times. The rearrangement uses TRBV20-1 and TRBJ2-3; D gene ambiguous. The V end was cut by 3 bases, the J end by 0 bases, with 7 bases between. This CDR3 comprises 13 residues. Germline CDR1 reads DFQATT; CDR2 reads SNEGSKA (reference sequence). CDR3 DNA: TGCAGTGCTAGGGCCGTGAGCACAGATACGCAGTATTTT. This gives the protein CSARAVSTDTQYF.

J is TRBJ2-2 and V is TRBV9; TRBD2 aligns across 9 bases. Germline V CDR1 and CDR2: SGDLS, YYNGEE. CDR3 length: 15 residues. V shed 3 bases, J shed 10 bases, and the junction held 10 bases outside the gene matches. The CDR3 bases are TGTGCCAGCAGCGAGCGGGGGGCCGACCCAATGGAGCTGTTTTTT. Translated: CASSERGADPMELFF.

This clonotype was found many times. The chain employs TRBV12-3 or TRBV12-4 and TRBJ2-7; a weak D match, TRBD1 (6 bases). The CDR3 extends over 14 amino acids. Trimming removed 3 bases from V and 4 bases from J, with 13 bases in between. CDR3 nucleotide sequence: TGTGCCAGCAGTTTGAAGGGGGTGAATTACGAGCAGTACTTC. Its translation: CASSLKGVNYEQYF.

This clonotype was counted many times. The chain links TRBV27 to TRBJ2-7, with D perhaps matching TRBD1 (6 bases). The CDR3 covers 14 residues. Germline CDR1 reads MNHEY; CDR2 reads SMNVEV (reference sequence). V was shortened by 6 bases and J by 4 bases, with 16 bases between the two germline ends. The CDR3 nucleotides are TGTGCCAGCAGACGGAAACAGGGCCTTTACGAGCAGTACTTC. Translating gives CASRRKQGLYEQYF.

In this sample, this clonotype turned up many times. This chain connects TRBV7-2 to TRBJ2-5; D uncertain. Per germline, CDR1 SGHTA and CDR2 FQGNSA. Trimming removed 1 base at V and 5 bases at J, with 11 bases between. The CDR3 length is 14 residues. CDR3 in DNA: TGTGCCAGCAGCTTAGGGGGTGCCCGGGAGACCCAGTACTTC. Protein: CASSLGGARETQYF.

Notes on this clonotype: A clone one base away is much larger, so this may be a read error. The J gene is TRBJ2-1, the V gene TRBV5-1; 12 nucleotides line up with TRBD2. This CDR3 comprises 15 residues. Germline V gives CDR1 SGHRS, CDR2 YFSETQ. The CDR3 sequence is CASSKGLAGYNEPFF. CDR3 bases: TGCGCCAGCAGCAAAGGACTAGCGGGATACAATGAGCCGTTCTTC.

This clonotype was detected many times. This rearrangement joins TRBV7-2 to TRBJ2-1, with D perhaps matching TRBD1 or TRBD2 (5 bases each). Trimming pared 0 bases from V and 0 bases from J, leaving 18 bases between. Germline lookup yields CDR1 SGHTA and CDR2 FQGNSA. This CDR3 comprises 19 residues. This CDR3 reads CASSLADGTGPSSYNEQFF. The CDR3, as DNA: TGTGCCAGCAGCTTAGCGGATGGTACGGGACCCAGCTCCTACAATGAGCAGTTCTTC.

This clonotype was counted ten times or more. The chain couples TRBV5-4 to TRBJ2-2; possibly TRBD2 for D (5 bases). This CDR3 is 16 amino acids long. Germline loops: CDR1 SGHNT, CDR2 YYREEE (reference sequence). V gave up 3 bases and J gave up 4 bases, with 16 bases separating them. The CDR3 sequence is CASSWGQRGTTGELFF. The CDR3 nucleotides are TGTGCCAGCAGCTGGGGTCAACGGGGTACCACCGGGGAGCTGTTTTTT.